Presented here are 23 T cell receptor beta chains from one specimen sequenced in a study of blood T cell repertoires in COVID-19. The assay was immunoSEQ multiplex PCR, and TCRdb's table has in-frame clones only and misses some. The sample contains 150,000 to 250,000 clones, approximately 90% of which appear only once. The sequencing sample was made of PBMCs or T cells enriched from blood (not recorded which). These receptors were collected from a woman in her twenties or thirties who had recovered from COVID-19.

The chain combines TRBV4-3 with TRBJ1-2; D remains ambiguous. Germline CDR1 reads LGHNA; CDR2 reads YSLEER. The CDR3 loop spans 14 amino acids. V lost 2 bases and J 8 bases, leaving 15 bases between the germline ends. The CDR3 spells CASSQLAADGGYTF. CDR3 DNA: TGCGCCAGCAGCCAATTGGCGGCGGATGGAGGCTACACCTTC.

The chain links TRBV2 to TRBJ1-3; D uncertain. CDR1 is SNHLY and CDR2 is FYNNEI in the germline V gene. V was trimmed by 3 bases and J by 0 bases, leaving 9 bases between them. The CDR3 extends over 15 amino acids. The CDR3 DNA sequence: TGTGCCAGCAGTGAGGAGAGTACCTCTGGAAACACCATATATTTT. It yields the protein CASSEESTSGNTIYF.

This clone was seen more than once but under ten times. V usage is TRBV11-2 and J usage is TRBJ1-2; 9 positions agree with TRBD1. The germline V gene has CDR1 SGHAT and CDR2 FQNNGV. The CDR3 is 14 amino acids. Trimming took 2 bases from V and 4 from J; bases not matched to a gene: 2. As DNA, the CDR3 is TGTGCCAGCAGCTTAATGACAGGGGGCTATGGCTACACCTTC. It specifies CASSLMTGGYGYTF.

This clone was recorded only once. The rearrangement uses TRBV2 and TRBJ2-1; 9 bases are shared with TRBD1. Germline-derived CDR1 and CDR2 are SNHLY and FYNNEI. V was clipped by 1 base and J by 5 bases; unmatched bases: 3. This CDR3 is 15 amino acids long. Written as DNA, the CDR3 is TGTGCCAGCAGTGAAGGGGGACAGGGCAACAATGAGCAGTTCTTC. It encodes CASSEGGQGNNEQFF.

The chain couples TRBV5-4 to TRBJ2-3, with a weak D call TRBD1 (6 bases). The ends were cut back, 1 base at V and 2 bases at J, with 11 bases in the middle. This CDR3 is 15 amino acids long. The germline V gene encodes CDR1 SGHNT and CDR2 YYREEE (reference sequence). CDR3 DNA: TGTGCCAGCAGCTTGCAGGGGATCTACACAGATACGCAGTATTTT. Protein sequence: CASSLQGIYTDTQYF.

This CDR3 is CSSSSGNTIYF. For the CDR3, the DNA is TGCAGCTCGTCCTCTGGAAACACCATATATTTT. This rearrangement joins TRBV29-1 to TRBJ1-3; D unclear. The CDR3 totals 11 residues. V shed 8 bases and J shed 0 bases, with 5 bases lying between them. CDR1 and CDR2 from the germline V gene are SQVTM and ANQGSEA.

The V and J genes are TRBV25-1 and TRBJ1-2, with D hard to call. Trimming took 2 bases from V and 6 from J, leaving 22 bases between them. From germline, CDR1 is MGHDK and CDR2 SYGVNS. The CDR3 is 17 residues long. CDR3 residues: CASSEQASGISRNGYTF. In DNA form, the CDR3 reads TGTGCCAGCAGTGAACAGGCTTCTGGCATCTCGAGAAATGGCTACACCTTC.

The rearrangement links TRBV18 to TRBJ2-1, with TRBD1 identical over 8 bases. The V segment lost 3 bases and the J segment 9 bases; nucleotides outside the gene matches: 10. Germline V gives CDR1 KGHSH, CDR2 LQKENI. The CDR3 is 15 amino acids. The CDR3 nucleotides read TGTGCCAGCTCACCTGAGAGGACAGGGATTGGTGAGCAGTTCTTC. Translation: CASSPERTGIGEQFF.

Here the CDR3 reads CASSPRRGGLSYYESDYTF. In DNA form, the CDR3 reads TGTGCCAGCAGCCCCCGTAGGGGGGGCCTCTCCTACTATGAGTCCGACTACACCTTC. The chain couples TRBV9 to TRBJ1-2; D may be TRBD1 (6 bases). This CDR3 has 19 amino acids. Germline V gene lookup returns CDR1 SGDLS and CDR2 YYNGEE. Trimming removed 4 bases from V and 10 bases from J, with 35 bases in between.

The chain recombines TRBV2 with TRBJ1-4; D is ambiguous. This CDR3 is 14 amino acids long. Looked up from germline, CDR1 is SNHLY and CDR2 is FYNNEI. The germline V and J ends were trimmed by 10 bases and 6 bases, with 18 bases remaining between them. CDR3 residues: CATLIGDSDEKLFF. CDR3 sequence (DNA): TGTGCCACCCTCATCGGGGATTCCGATGAAAAACTGTTTTTT.

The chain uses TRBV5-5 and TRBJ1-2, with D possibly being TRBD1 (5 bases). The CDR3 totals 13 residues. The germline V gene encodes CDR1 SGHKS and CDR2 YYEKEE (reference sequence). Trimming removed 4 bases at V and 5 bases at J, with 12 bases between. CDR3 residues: CASSTMTAYGYTF. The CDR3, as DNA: TGTGCCAGCAGCACGATGACAGCTTATGGCTACACCTTC.

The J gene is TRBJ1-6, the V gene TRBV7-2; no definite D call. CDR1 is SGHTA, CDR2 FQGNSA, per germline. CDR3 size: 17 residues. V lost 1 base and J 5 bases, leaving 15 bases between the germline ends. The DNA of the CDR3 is TGTGCCAGCAGCTTAGGTCCAAATACGCTAAATAATTCACCCCTCCACTTT. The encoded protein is CASSLGPNTLNNSPLHF. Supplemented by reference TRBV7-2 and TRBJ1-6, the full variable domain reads GAGVSQSPSNKVTEKGKDVELRCDPISGHTALYWYRQSLGQGLEFLIYFQGNSAPDKSGLPSDRFSAERTGGSVSTLTIQRTQQEDSAVYLCASSLGPNTLNNSPLHFGNGTRLTVT.

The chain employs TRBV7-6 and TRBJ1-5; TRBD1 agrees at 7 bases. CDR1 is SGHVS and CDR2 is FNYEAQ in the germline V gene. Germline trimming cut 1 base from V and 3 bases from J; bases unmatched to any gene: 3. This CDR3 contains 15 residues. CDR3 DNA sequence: TGTGCCAGCAGCTTAGAGGGGGCTCTCAATCAGCCCCAGCATTTT. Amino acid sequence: CASSLEGALNQPQHF.

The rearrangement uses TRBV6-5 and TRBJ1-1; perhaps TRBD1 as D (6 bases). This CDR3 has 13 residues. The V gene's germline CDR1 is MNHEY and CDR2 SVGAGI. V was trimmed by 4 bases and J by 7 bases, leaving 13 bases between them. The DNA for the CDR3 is TGTGCCAGCAGTTTAGGGACATGGGGTGAAGCTTTCTTT. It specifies CASSLGTWGEAFF.

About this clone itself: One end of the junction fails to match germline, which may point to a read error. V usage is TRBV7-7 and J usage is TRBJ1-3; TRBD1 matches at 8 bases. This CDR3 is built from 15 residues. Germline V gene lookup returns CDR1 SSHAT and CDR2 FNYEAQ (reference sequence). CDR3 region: CASSYGQGPGNTIYF. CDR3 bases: TGTGCTAGCAGTTATGGACAGGGCCCTGGAAACACCATATATTTT. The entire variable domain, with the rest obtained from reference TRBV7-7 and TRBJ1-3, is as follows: GAGVSQSPRYKVTKRGQDVTLRCDPISSHATLYWYQQALGQGPEFLTYFNYEAQPDKSGLPSDRFSAERPEGSISTLTIQRTEQRDSAMYRCASSYGQGPGNTIYFGEGSWLTVV.

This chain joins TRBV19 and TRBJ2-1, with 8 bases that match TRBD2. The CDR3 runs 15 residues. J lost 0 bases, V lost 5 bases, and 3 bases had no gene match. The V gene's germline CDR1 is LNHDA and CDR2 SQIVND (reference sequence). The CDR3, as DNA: TGTGCCAGTAGTCAAAGCGGGAGCTCCTACAATGAGCAGTTCTTC. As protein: CASSQSGSSYNEQFF.

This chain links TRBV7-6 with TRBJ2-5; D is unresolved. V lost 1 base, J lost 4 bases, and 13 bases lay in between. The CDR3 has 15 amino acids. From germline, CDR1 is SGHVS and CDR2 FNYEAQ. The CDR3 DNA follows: TGTGCCAGCAGCTTAGATAGCATGTTCCGAGAGACCCAGTACTTC. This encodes CASSLDSMFRETQYF.

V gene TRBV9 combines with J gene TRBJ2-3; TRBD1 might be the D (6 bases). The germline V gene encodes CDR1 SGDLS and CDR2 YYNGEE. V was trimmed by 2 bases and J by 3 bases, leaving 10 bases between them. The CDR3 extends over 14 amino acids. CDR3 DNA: TGTGCCAGCAGCGTCGTGGGACATACAGATACGCAGTATTTT. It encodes CASSVVGHTDTQYF.

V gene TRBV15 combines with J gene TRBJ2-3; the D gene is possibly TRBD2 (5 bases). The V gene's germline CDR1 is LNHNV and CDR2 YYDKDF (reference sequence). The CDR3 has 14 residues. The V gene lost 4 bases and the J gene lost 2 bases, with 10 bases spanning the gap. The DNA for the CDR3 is TGTGCCACCAGCATCGGAGGAGACACAGATACGCAGTATTTT. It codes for CATSIGGDTDTQYF.

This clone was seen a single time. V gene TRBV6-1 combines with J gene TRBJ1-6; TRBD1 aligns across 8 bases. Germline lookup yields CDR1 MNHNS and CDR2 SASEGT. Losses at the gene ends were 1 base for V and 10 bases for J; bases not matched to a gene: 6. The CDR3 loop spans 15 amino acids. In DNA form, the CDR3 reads TGTGCCAGCAGTGAAGAGGACAGGGAAGGGTCACCCCTCCACTTT. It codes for CASSEEDREGSPLHF.

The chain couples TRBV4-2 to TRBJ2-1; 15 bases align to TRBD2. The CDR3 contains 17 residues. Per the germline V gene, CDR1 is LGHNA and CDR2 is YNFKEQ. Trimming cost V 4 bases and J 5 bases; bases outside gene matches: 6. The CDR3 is CASSPGTSGRTNNEQFF. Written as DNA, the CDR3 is TGTGCCAGCAGCCCAGGGACTAGCGGGAGGACGAACAATGAGCAGTTCTTC.

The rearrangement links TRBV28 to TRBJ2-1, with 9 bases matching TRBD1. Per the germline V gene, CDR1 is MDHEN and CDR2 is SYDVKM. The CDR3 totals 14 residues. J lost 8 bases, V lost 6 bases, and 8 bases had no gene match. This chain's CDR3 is CASRSGTGLDEQFF. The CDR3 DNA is TGTGCCAGCAGATCCGGGACAGGGTTGGATGAGCAGTTCTTC.

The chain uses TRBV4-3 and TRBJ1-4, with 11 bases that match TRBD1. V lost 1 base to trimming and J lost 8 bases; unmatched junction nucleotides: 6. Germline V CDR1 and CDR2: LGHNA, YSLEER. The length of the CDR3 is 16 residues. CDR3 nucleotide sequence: TGCGCCAGCAGCCAAGCAACCGGGACAGGGGGGGAAAAACTGTTTTTT. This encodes CASSQATGTGGEKLFF.